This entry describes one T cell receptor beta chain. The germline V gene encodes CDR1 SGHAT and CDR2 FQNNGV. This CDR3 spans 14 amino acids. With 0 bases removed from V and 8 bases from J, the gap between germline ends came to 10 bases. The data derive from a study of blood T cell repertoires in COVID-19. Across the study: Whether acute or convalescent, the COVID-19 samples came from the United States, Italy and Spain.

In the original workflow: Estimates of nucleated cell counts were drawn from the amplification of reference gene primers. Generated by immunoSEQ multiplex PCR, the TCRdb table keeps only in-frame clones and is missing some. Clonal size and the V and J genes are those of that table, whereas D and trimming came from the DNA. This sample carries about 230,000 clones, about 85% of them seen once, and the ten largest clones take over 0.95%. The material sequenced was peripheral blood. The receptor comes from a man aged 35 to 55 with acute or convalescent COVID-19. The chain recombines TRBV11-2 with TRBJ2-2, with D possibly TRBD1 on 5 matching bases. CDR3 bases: TGTGCCAGCAGCTTAGATTCAAGGGGTGGGGAGCTGTTTTTT. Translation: CASSLDSRGGELFF.